The clone carrying this T cell receptor beta chain was observed once. The assay was immunoSEQ multiplex PCR, and TCRdb's table has in-frame clones only and misses some. The repertoire consists of 150,000 to 200,000 clones, with approximately 80% occurring once and the leading ten covering 13% to 15%. This record comes from a study of blood T cell repertoires in COVID-19. Across the study: Acute-phase and convalescent COVID-19 samples originated in the United States, Italy and Spain.

Ages ranged from roughly 18 to 100 years, with residence in about 23 US areas. A PCR-confirmed or clinician-diagnosed COVID-19 case had contacted exposed participants within 2 weeks of entry. Sequencing used PBMCs or T cells enriched from blood (not recorded which). The source of this sequence is a man aged 55 to 69 who had been exposed to COVID-19.

In DNA, the CDR3 is TGCGCCAGCAGCTTGGGGACATCCTACAATGAGCAGTTCTTC. It specifies CASSLGTSYNEQFF. The V call is TRBV5-1, the J call TRBJ2-1; TRBD1 is a possible D gene (5 bases). The V and J ends lost 0 bases and 1 base respectively, with 5 bases between them. The length of the CDR3 is 14 residues. Per germline, CDR1 SGHRS and CDR2 YFSETQ. The full variable domain, with the rest looked up from reference TRBV5-1 and TRBJ2-1, is KAGVTQTPRYLIKTRGQQVTLSCSPISGHRSVSWYQQTPGQGLQFLFEYFSETQRNKGNFPGRFSGRQFSNSRSEMNVSTLELGDSALYLCASSLGTSYNEQFFGPGTRLTVL.